This T cell receptor (beta chain) derives from a study of shared clonotypes between healthy human individuals. Study overall: The donors, two women and a few men, were aged 18 to 49.

Details on this clone: The sample carries other DNA sequences with the same CDR3.

Trimming cost V 2 bases and J 2 bases, with 10 bases left between them. Germline CDR1 and CDR2: SEHNR and FQNEAQ (reference sequence). The CDR3 extends over 14 amino acids. The test was conducted at deep level. Sequenced by immunoSEQ multiplex PCR; TCRdb stores in-frame clones only, minus some. The sample consists of about 2.1 million clones, about 93% of them appearing once. Positively selected for CCR7, the CD45RO-negative cells used as naive CD8 cells excluded terminally differentiated effector memory CD45RA+ cells. The clonotype was recovered from a man younger than 35 in good health. Some clones in this sample may be carry-over from other donors' samples. The source material was naive CD8+ T cells from PBMCs. The chain uses TRBV7-9 and TRBJ2-7; D might be TRBD1 (6 bases). The DNA for the CDR3 is TGTGCCAGCAGCTTACCAGGGGCACCCTACGAGCAGTACTTC. It is translated as CASSLPGAPYEQYF.